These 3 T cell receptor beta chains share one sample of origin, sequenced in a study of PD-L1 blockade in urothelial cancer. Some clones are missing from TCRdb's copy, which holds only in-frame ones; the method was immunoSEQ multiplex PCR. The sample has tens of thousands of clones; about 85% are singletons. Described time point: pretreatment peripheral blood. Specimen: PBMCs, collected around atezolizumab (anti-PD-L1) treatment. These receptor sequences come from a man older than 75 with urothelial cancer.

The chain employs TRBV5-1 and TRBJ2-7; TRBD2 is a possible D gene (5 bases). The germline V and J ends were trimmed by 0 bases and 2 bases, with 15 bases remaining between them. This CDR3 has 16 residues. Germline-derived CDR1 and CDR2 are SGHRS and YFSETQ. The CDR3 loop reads CASSLGVRRVTYEQYF. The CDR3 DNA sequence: TGCGCCAGCAGCTTGGGGGTCAGGCGGGTTACCTACGAGCAGTACTTC.

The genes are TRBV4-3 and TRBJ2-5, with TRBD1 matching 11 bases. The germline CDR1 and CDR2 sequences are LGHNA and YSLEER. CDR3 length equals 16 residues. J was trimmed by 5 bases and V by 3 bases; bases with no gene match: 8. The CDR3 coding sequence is TGCGCCAGCAGCCAGATGTCCGGGACAGGGGGGGAGACCCAGTACTTC. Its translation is CASSQMSGTGGETQYF.

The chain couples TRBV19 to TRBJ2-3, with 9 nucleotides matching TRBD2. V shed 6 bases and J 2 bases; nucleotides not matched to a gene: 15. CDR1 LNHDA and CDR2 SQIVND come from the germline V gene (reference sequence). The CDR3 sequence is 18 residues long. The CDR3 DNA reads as TGTGCCAGTAGGCACCCTTCCTTCGCTAGCGGGGCCACAGATACGCAGTATTTT. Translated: CASRHPSFASGATDTQYF.